The sequence of this T cell receptor beta chain was determined in a study of spatial heterogeneity in lung cancer. Study-wide context: The donors were 65 to 85 patients with non-small cell lung cancer that was early-stage and untreated.

With respect to this clonotype: Its target is unknown.

Time point meaning: blood at routine non-recurrence follow-up after resection. Whole RNA, which was extracted from tumor, nontumor lung tissue or frozen PBMC, was sequenced without any cell sorting. Study results and caveats: The appearance of ubiquitous expanded tumor TCRs in blood was greater at resection than follow-up.

Per germline, CDR1 LNHNV and CDR2 YYDKDF (reference sequence). V lost 8 bases and J lost 1, with 11 bases in between. The CDR3 covers 13 residues. MiXCR, run by TCRdb on the 5' RACE reads, gives a single entry per CDR3 protein. This sample has around 110,000 distinct CDR3 sequences; about 12% occur once, and the top ten carry around 16%. Source: PBMCs, taken at follow-up. The source is a male donor with early-stage non-small cell lung cancer. The chain has TRBV15 and TRBJ2-5; D perhaps matches TRBD1 (5 bases). Here the CDR3 DNA reads TGTGCCACCGCGACAGAGCTCCAAGAGACCCAGTACTTC. It yields the protein CATATELQETQYF.